In its sample, the clone carrying this TCR beta chain was seen once. Its target is unknown. V lost 2 bases to trimming and J lost 2 bases, with 10 bases between them. The CDR3 has 14 amino acids. Germline CDR1 KGHSH, CDR2 LQKENI. This entry belongs to a study of cytomegalovirus exposure and HLA in healthy donors. Study summary: There were some 410 genotyped donors. Of these, 81% fell in the genetic ancestry cluster associated with self-reported Caucasian donors.

The PCR ran on 60 Vbeta and 13 Jbeta primers. Method: immunoSEQ multiplex PCR; TCRdb's copy keeps in-frame clones and lacks some. The data show some 130,000 clones, with about 63% seen just once and roughly 1.6% held by the top ten. Study outcomes and limitations: Presence/absence results assume similar sequencing depth per donor, which may not hold. CMV serostatus was the only immune exposure information that was available.

This TCR was sampled from a man aged 25 to 45 in good health and CMV-seropositive. The sequencing sample was made of PBMCs. The chain employs TRBV18 and TRBJ2-7; D gene ambiguous. The CDR3 DNA follows: TGTGCCAGCTCACCAGCCAGGCAAACCTACGAGCAGTACTTC. Residues: CASSPARQTYEQYF.